A selection of T cell receptor beta chains follows, all from one sample in a study of blood T cell repertoires in COVID-19. Repertoires were generated with immunoSEQ multiplex PCR, while TCRdb's copy carries only in-frame clones and drops some. The sample lists 150,000 to 200,000 clones; around four fifths were seen once. The sequencing input was peripheral blood. These receptors all come from a woman aged 70 to 79 with COVID-19, enrolled during active disease. The CDR3 runs from the conserved cysteine through the conserved F or W. A D gene is named only where the DNA matches it firmly. Part of the rows lack a size; the others show once, few, many or a class for expanded clones.

size,J,D,V,CDR3,DNA
.,TRBJ1-1,TRBD1,TRBV18,CASSPTTGSGEAFF,TGTGCCAGCTCACCGACGACAGGGAGTGGTGAAGCTTTCTTT
.,TRBJ1-3,TRBD1,TRBV27,CASSRTGGGNTIYF,TGTGCCAGCAGCAGAACAGGGGGTGGAAACACCATATATTTT
few,TRBJ1-1,TRBD1,TRBV18,CASSPGDSRTEAFF,TGTGCCAGCTCACCCGGGGACAGTCGAACTGAAGCTTTCTTT
.,TRBJ1-2,.,TRBV11-2,CASSDREGTYGYTF,TGTGCCAGCAGCGATCGGGAGGGTACCTATGGCTACACCTTC
.,TRBJ1-6,TRBD1,TRBV20-1,CSASDGTGNSPLHF,TGCAGTGCTAGTGACGGGACAGGGAACTCACCCCTCCACTTT
.,TRBJ1-2,TRBD1,TRBV12-5,CASGLGRGSLNYGYTF,TGTGCTAGTGGTTTGGGCAGGGGGAGCCTTAACTATGGCTACACCTTC
.,TRBJ1-2,.,TRBV2,CASSPSGVGYGYTF,TGTGCCAGCAGTCCCTCAGGGGTGGGCTATGGCTACACCTTC
.,TRBJ2-2,TRBD1,TRBV4-2,CASSQDNQGVTGELFF,TGTGCCAGCAGCCAAGACAATCAGGGGGTGACCGGGGAGCTGTTTTTT
.,TRBJ2-5,TRBD1,TRBV4-1,CASSQDRGRQETQYF,TGCGCCAGCAGCCAAGACAGGGGGCGCCAAGAGACCCAGTACTTC
.,TRBJ1-3,.,TRBV28,CASSLQGALRNTIYF,TGTGCCAGCAGTTTACAAGGGGCGCTGAGAAACACCATATATTTT
.,TRBJ2-5,.,TRBV7-3,CASSLFAEETQYF,TGTGCCAGCAGCTTATTCGCGGAGGAGACCCAGTACTTC
.,TRBJ1-1,.,TRBV7-3,CASSLSSLNTEAFF,TGTGCCAGCAGCTTAAGTAGTTTGAACACTGAAGCTTTCTTT
.,TRBJ1-1,.,TRBV7-9,CASSFTVNTEAFF,TGTGCCAGCAGCTTCACAGTGAACACTGAAGCTTTCTTT
once,TRBJ1-1,TRBD1,TRBV19,CASLDRGRSATEAFF,TGTGCCAGTCTAGACAGGGGCAGGTCCGCCACTGAAGCTTTCTTT
.,TRBJ1-1,.,TRBV19,CASSGRGFTEAFF,TGTGCCAGTAGTGGGAGGGGTTTTACTGAAGCTTTCTTT
.,TRBJ1-1,.,TRBV27,CASARGRGNTEAFF,TGTGCCAGCGCCCGCGGCAGGGGGAACACTGAAGCTTTCTTT
.,TRBJ1-2,.,TRBV20-1,CSASTGPYGYTF,TGCAGTGCTAGTACAGGTCCGTATGGCTACACCTTC
.,TRBJ2-5,TRBD2,TRBV5-1,CASSHPLAGGETQYF,TGCGCCAGCAGTCATCCCTTAGCGGGAGGGGAGACCCAGTACTTC
.,TRBJ1-5,TRBD1,TRBV2,CASLGRGNQPQHF,TGTGCCAGCCTAGGCAGGGGGAATCAGCCCCAGCATTTT
.,TRBJ2-2,.,TRBV2,CASSDDRYTGELFF,TGTGCCAGCAGTGACGACAGATACACCGGGGAGCTGTTTTTT
.,TRBJ2-1,.,TRBV5-5,CASSLRRGGGEQFF,TGTGCCAGCAGCTTGAGGAGGGGGGGAGGAGAGCAGTTCTTC
.,TRBJ2-3,TRBD2,TRBV7-2,CASSLNTLAGATDTQYF,TGTGCCAGCAGCTTAAATACGCTAGCGGGAGCTACAGATACGCAGTATTTT
.,TRBJ2-1,TRBD2,TRBV4-1,CASSQVGASGPGEQFF,TGCGCCAGCAGCCAAGTCGGGGCTAGCGGGCCTGGTGAGCAGTTCTTC
.,TRBJ2-7,.,TRBV2,CASSEGAGSPYEQYF,TGTGCCAGCAGTGAAGGGGCAGGGTCCCCCTACGAGCAGTACTTC
.,TRBJ2-1,.,TRBV6-1,CASSELAGTSWNEQFF,TGTGCCAGCAGTGAACTGGCGGGGACGAGTTGGAATGAGCAGTTCTTC
.,TRBJ1-5,.,TRBV5-5,CASSLGHSNQPQHF,TGTGCCAGCAGCTTGGGTCATAGCAATCAGCCCCAGCATTTT
.,TRBJ2-5,.,TRBV15,CATSRESGLTQYF,TGTGCCACCAGCAGAGAATCGGGGTTGACCCAGTACTTC
.,TRBJ2-2,.,TRBV9,CASNRAGGNTGELFF,TGTGCCAGCAACCGAGCGGGCGGCAACACCGGGGAGCTGTTTTTT
few,TRBJ1-5,.,TRBV28,CASSLRGGVNQPQHF,TGTGCCAGCAGTTTGAGAGGGGGGGTCAATCAGCCCCAGCATTTT
.,TRBJ2-5,TRBD2,TRBV7-6,CASSSAGVGETQYF,TGTGCCAGCAGCTCAGCGGGAGTAGGGGAGACCCAGTACTTC
.,TRBJ2-5,.,TRBV30,CASTSQETQYF,TGTGCCTCCACAAGTCAAGAGACCCAGTACTTC
.,TRBJ2-7,TRBD1,TRBV9,CASSVVAPSTGATYEQYF,TGTGCCAGCAGCGTAGTTGCCCCATCCACAGGGGCGACCTACGAGCAGTACTTC
.,TRBJ1-1,.,TRBV6-5,CASRRDSNTEAFF,TGTGCCAGCCGCAGGGATTCGAACACTGAAGCTTTCTTT
.,TRBJ2-3,.,TRBV7-3,CASSSNRPTDTQYF,TGTGCCAGCAGCTCCAACAGGCCCACAGATACGCAGTATTTT
.,TRBJ2-1,.,TRBV11-2,CASSFGRGEQFF,TGTGCCAGCAGCTTCGGACGGGGTGAGCAGTTCTTC
.,TRBJ1-2,.,TRBV2,CASSESGQGYTF,TGTGCCAGCAGTGAAAGCGGTCAAGGCTACACCTTC
.,TRBJ1-2,.,TRBV28,CASRGGGYGYTF,TGTGCCAGCAGAGGCGGCGGCTATGGCTACACCTTC
.,TRBJ2-1,TRBD2,TRBV6-1,CASSEQLAGQHLEQFF,TGTGCCAGCAGTGAACAACTAGCGGGACAGCACCTTGAGCAGTTCTTC
.,TRBJ1-5,.,TRBV19,CASSIDTGNQPQHF,TGTGCCAGTAGTATAGACACAGGGAATCAGCCCCAGCATTTT
.,TRBJ2-2,TRBD2,TRBV7-9,CASSLIAGSNTGELFF,TGTGCCAGCAGCTTGATAGCGGGATCGAACACCGGGGAGCTGTTTTTT
.,TRBJ1-1,TRBD1,TRBV4-2,CASSQDAGTDEAFF,TGTGCCAGCAGCCAAGATGCCGGGACAGACGAAGCTTTCTTT
once,TRBJ2-5,.,TRBV2,CASSVMGGETQYF,TGTGCCAGCAGTGTGATGGGAGGCGAGACCCAGTACTTC
once,TRBJ2-7,TRBD2,TRBV28,CASSPTIAGEREQYF,TGTGCCAGCAGTCCAACGATAGCGGGAGAGAGGGAGCAGTACTTC
once,TRBJ2-5,TRBD2,TRBV19,CASSRGGVETQYF,TGTGCCAGTAGTCGTGGGGGGGTGGAGACCCAGTACTTC
.,TRBJ2-3,.,TRBV29-1,CSVGKGQADTQYF,TGCAGCGTTGGGAAGGGGCAGGCGGATACGCAGTATTTT
.,TRBJ2-7,.,TRBV2,CASSDTPAYEQYF,TGTGCCAGCAGTGATACGCCAGCCTACGAGCAGTACTTC
once,TRBJ1-5,TRBD1,TRBV2,CASSEMGQGDQPQHF,TGTGCCAGCAGTGAGATGGGGCAGGGGGATCAGCCCCAGCATTTT
.,TRBJ1-2,.,TRBV29-1,CSVGDIKNYGYTF,TGCAGCGTGGGGGACATAAAAAACTATGGCTACACCTTC
.,TRBJ2-1,.,TRBV11-1,CASSLEGGDNEQFF,TGTGCCAGCAGCTTAGAGGGGGGGGACAATGAGCAGTTCTTC
.,TRBJ2-7,.,TRBV25-1,CASSAAGPNYEQYF,TGTGCCAGCAGTGCGGCGGGGCCGAACTACGAGCAGTACTTC
.,TRBJ2-5,.,TRBV5-1,CASSLWAGAETQYF,TGCGCCAGCAGCTTGTGGGCTGGGGCGGAGACCCAGTACTTC
once,TRBJ1-2,.,TRBV28,CASRSTGDNYGYTF,TGTGCCAGCAGATCGACAGGTGATAACTATGGCTACACCTTC
.,TRBJ2-2,TRBD1,TRBV3-1/TRBV3-2,CASSQGTGLNTGELFF,TGTGCCAGCAGCCAGGGGACAGGTCTGAACACCGGGGAGCTGTTTTTT
.,TRBJ1-1,TRBD1,TRBV28,CASSEWGQENTEAFF,TGTGCCAGCAGTGAATGGGGACAGGAGAACACTGAAGCTTTCTTT
.,TRBJ2-1,TRBD2,TRBV19,CASSIEGSGGPSSYNEQFF,TGTGCCAGTAGTATAGAGGGTAGCGGGGGCCCGAGCTCCTACAATGAGCAGTTCTTC
once,TRBJ2-1,TRBD2,TRBV4-2,CASSPTAGGSYNEQFF,TGTGCCAGCAGTCCCACGGCGGGGGGGTCCTACAATGAGCAGTTCTTC
few,TRBJ2-7,.,TRBV19,CASSLNSLQGNEQYF,TGTGCCAGTAGTCTTAACTCCCTACAGGGAAATGAGCAGTACTTC